The clone carrying this TCR beta chain occurred a few times. Sequencing used immunoSEQ multiplex PCR; TCRdb keeps in-frame clones, though not all of them. The top ten clones hold about 15% of a sample with about 190,000 clones, roughly 77% of them seen once. The V and J ends lost 4 bases and 0 bases, in that order; junction bases with no gene match: 9. CDR1 and CDR2 from the germline V gene are SEHNR and FQNEAQ (reference sequence). The CDR3 sequence is 18 residues long. The data derive from a study of blood T cell repertoires in COVID-19. The specimen was PBMCs or T cells enriched from blood (not recorded which). The TCR was taken from a woman between 50 and 59 years old with acute COVID-19. The V and J genes are TRBV7-9 and TRBJ1-4; 9 nucleotides align to TRBD1. CDR3 sequence reads: CASSSGQGMAATNEKLFF. CDR3 in DNA: TGTGCCAGCAGCTCCGGACAGGGGATGGCCGCAACTAATGAAAAACTGTTTTTT.